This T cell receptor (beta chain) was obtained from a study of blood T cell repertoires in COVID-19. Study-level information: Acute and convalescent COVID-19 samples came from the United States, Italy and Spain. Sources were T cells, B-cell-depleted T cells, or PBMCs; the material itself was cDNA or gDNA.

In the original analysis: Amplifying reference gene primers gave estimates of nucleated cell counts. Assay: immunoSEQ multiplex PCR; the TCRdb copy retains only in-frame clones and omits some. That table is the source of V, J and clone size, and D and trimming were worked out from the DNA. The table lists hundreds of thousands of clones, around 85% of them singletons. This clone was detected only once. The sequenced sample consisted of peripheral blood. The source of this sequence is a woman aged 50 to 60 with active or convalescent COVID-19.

The CDR3 DNA reads TGCAGCGTGCCTAGCAAAAGCTCCTACGAGCAGTACTTC. Encoded protein: CSVPSKSSYEQYF. This chain links TRBV29-1 with TRBJ2-7; a weak D match, TRBD2 (5 bases). Germline values: CDR1 SQVTM, CDR2 ANQGSEA. V gave up 6 bases and J gave up 0 bases, with 12 bases separating them. CDR3 size: 13 residues.